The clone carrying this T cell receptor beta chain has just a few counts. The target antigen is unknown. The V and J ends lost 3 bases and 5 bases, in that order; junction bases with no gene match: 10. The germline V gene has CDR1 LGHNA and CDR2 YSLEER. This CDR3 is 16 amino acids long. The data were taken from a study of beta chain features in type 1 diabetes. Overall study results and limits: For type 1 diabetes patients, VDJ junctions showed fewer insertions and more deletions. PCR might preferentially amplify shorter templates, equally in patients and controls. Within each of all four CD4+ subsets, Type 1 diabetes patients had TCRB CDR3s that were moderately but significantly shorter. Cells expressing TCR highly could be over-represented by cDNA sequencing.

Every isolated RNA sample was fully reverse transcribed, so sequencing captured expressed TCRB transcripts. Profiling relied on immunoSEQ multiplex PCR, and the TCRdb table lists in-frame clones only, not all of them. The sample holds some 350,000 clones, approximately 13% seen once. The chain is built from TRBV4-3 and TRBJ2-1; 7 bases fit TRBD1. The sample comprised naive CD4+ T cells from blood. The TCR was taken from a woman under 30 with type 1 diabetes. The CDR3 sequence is CASSHIPGQRNNEQFF. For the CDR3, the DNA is TGCGCCAGCAGCCATATTCCGGGACAGCGAAACAATGAGCAGTTCTTC.